The sample holds one count of the clone carrying this T cell receptor beta chain. Its antigen is not known. TCRdb's copy holds only in-frame clones and misses some; the assay was immunoSEQ multiplex PCR. In the table there are about 140,000 clones, about 94% of which are singletons. V dropped 8 bases and J dropped 3; count of bases not matched to a gene: 13. Per germline, CDR1 SNHLY and CDR2 FYNNEI. The CDR3 extends over 18 amino acids. These data belong to a study of cytomegalovirus exposure and HLA in healthy donors. Study results and limitations: The investigators catalogued 160 or so TCR beta chains as cytomegalovirus-associated. Published work reported that the classifier diagnosed cytomegalovirus status with high specificity and sensitivity.

What was sequenced was PBMCs. The receptor's source is a man between 18 and 35 years old in good health and CMV-seropositive. The V call is TRBV2, the J call TRBJ2-2, with TRBD2 matching over 12 bases. CDR3: CASRRATSGRRDTGELFF. In DNA form, the CDR3 reads TGTGCCAGCCGTCGAGCAACTAGCGGGAGGAGGGACACCGGGGAGCTGTTTTTT.